These 21 T cell receptor beta chains came from one sample sequenced in a study of cytomegalovirus exposure and HLA in healthy donors. The PCR used 60 Vbeta and 13 Jbeta primers. The assay was immunoSEQ multiplex PCR, and TCRdb's table has in-frame clones only and misses some. The sample records 90,000 to 150,000 clones, 76% being singletons. Sequenced sample: PBMCs. The receptor source for this set is a woman in her 40s in good health and CMV-seropositive.

A note on this clone: Other DNA variants within this sample encode the same CDR3. The rearrangement joins TRBV7-2 to TRBJ2-5; possible D gene TRBD2, 7 bases. Trimming cost V 0 bases and J 4 bases, with 9 bases left between them. This CDR3 contains 14 residues. Germline V lookup: CDR1 SGHTA, CDR2 FQGNSA. The CDR3 DNA follows: TGTGCCAGCAGCTTAGCGGGGGGGCGAGAGACCCAGTACTTC. Its translation is CASSLAGGRETQYF.

In this sample, this clone turned up a few times. V usage is TRBV4-2 and J usage is TRBJ1-3; D is undetermined. V was cut by 3 bases and J by 4 bases, with 22 bases left in between. This CDR3 spans 18 amino acids. The V gene's germline CDR1 is LGHNA and CDR2 YNFKEQ. The CDR3 sequence is CASSQPEVSREAGNTIYF. CDR3 in DNA: TGTGCCAGCAGCCAGCCAGAGGTCTCGAGGGAGGCAGGAAACACCATATATTTT.

The chain links TRBV2 to TRBJ2-7; a possible D gene is TRBD1 (6 bases). V was clipped by 4 bases and J by 6 bases, with 16 bases between them. This CDR3 contains 14 residues. From germline, CDR1 is SNHLY and CDR2 FYNNEI. This CDR3 reads CASSVYPGDAEQYF. Written as DNA, the CDR3 is TGTGCCAGCAGTGTCTACCCAGGGGACGCCGAGCAGTACTTC.

The CDR3 protein is CASSRYGPGTGLDTQYF. DNA for the CDR3: TGCGCCAGCAGCCGTTATGGGCCCGGGACAGGACTAGATACGCAGTATTTT. The V and J genes are TRBV5-1 and TRBJ2-3, with 8 bases that match TRBD1. The CDR3 spans 17 residues. The V segment lost 4 bases and the J segment 5 bases; nucleotides outside the gene matches: 15. CDR1 is SGHRS, CDR2 YFSETQ, per germline.

This clone was seen a single time. The chain recombines TRBV5-1 with TRBJ1-5, with TRBD1 identical over 8 bases. The CDR3 runs to 15 residues. Germline trimming cut 0 bases from V and 6 bases from J; bases unmatched to any gene: 5. Germline assignment: CDR1 SGHRS and CDR2 YFSETQ. CDR3 sequence: CASSLGTGSFQPQHF. CDR3 nucleotide sequence: TGCGCCAGCAGCTTGGGGACAGGGTCTTTTCAGCCCCAGCATTTT.

V usage is TRBV9 and J usage is TRBJ1-3, with TRBD1 identical over 9 bases. CDR1 SGDLS and CDR2 YYNGEE come from the germline V gene. Trimming removed 2 bases from V and 4 bases from J; junction bases left unmatched: 7. This CDR3 comprises 16 residues. In DNA, the CDR3 is TGTGCCAGCAGCGTCCGGGACAGGGCGTTCGGAAACACCATATATTTT. Its protein is CASSVRDRAFGNTIYF.

This chain connects TRBV5-1 to TRBJ1-1; 7 bases align to TRBD1. The CDR3 covers 15 residues. Germline V CDR1 and CDR2: SGHRS, YFSETQ. V was clipped by 4 bases and J by 7 bases; unmatched bases: 13. The CDR3 DNA is TGCGCCAGCAGCCGGGAAGGGGGCGCGTGGAATGAAGCTTTCTTT. This encodes CASSREGGAWNEAFF. The variable domain in full, with the rest retrieved from reference TRBV5-1 and TRBJ1-1, is KAGVTQTPRYLIKTRGQQVTLSCSPISGHRSVSWYQQTPGQGLQFLFEYFSETQRNKGNFPGRFSGRQFSNSRSEMNVSTLELGDSALYLCASSREGGAWNEAFFGQGTRLTVV.

The V and J genes are TRBV6-5 and TRBJ2-1, with D hard to call. V gave up 5 bases and J gave up 3 bases, with 14 bases separating them. Germline V lookup: CDR1 MNHEY, CDR2 SVGAGI. The CDR3 is 15 residues long. The CDR3: CASSGPLTLYNEQFF. The CDR3 DNA reads TGTGCCAGCAGTGGGCCCCTTACGCTCTACAATGAGCAGTTCTTC.

V is TRBV5-1 and J is TRBJ2-5; possibly TRBD2 for D (5 bases). This CDR3 spans 14 amino acids. V lost 0 bases to trimming and J lost 1 base, with 7 bases between them. In germline, CDR1 is SGHRS, CDR2 YFSETQ. In DNA form, the CDR3 reads TGCGCCAGCAGCTTGGGGAGGCTCCAAGAGACCCAGTACTTC. Amino acid sequence: CASSLGRLQETQYF.

This clone was seen only once. J is TRBJ1-5 and V is TRBV6-1; tentatively, D is TRBD1 (5 bases). The germline CDR1 and CDR2 sequences are MNHNS and SASEGT. Deletions cut 0 bases from V and 3 bases from J, with 15 bases between. CDR3 length: 17 residues. The CDR3 loop is CASSEARWGRYNQPQHF. The CDR3 DNA is TGTGCCAGCAGTGAAGCGAGGTGGGGGAGGTACAATCAGCCCCAGCATTTT.

The chain has TRBV4-1 and TRBJ2-5, with 8 positions matching TRBD1. The CDR3 is made up of 16 amino acids. CDR1 and CDR2 (germline): MGHRA, YSYEKL. J lost 5 bases, V lost 0 bases, and 8 bases had no gene match. CDR3: CASSQDATGADETQYF. The CDR3 DNA follows: TGCGCCAGCAGCCAAGATGCGACAGGGGCGGACGAGACCCAGTACTTC.

This clone was picked up a small number of times. V and J are TRBV5-1 and TRBJ1-1, with 7 nucleotides matching TRBD1. Germline lookup yields CDR1 SGHRS and CDR2 YFSETQ. The CDR3 has 15 amino acids. V was pared by 3 bases and J by 2 bases, with 7 bases of the junction left unmatched. In nucleotides, the CDR3 is TGCGCCAGCAGCTACGACGGGACAGTCAACACTGAAGCTTTCTTT. Protein sequence: CASSYDGTVNTEAFF.

The V and J genes are TRBV6-1 and TRBJ2-1; the match to TRBD2 covers 12 bases. Losses at the gene ends were 10 bases for V and 12 bases for J; bases not matched to a gene: 16. CDR3 length: 15 residues. Germline CDR1 reads MNHNS; CDR2 reads SASEGT. CDR3 residues: CAIWEGLAGQGGQFF. DNA of the CDR3: TGTGCCATTTGGGAAGGACTAGCGGGGCAAGGGGGGCAGTTCTTC.

The rearrangement links TRBV6-5 to TRBJ2-7; possible D gene TRBD1, 5 bases. The germline V gene encodes CDR1 MNHEY and CDR2 SVGAGI. This CDR3 region has 13 residues. Trimming left V 2 bases short and J 3 bases short, with 8 bases between. CDR3 nucleotides: TGTGCCAGCAGTTACGACAGCCACTACGAGCAGTACTTC. Translated: CASSYDSHYEQYF.

The chain joins TRBV18 to TRBJ1-2, with a possible D match to TRBD1 (6 bases). This CDR3 is built from 14 residues. The V end lost 5 bases, the J end lost 5 bases, and 15 bases lay between the germline ends. Germline assignment: CDR1 KGHSH and CDR2 LQKENI. The CDR3 loop reads CASSSSRGAYGYTF. CDR3 DNA: TGTGCCAGCTCATCCTCCCGGGGGGCATATGGCTACACCTTC. The full variable domain, rest sourced from reference TRBV18 and TRBJ1-2, is NAGVMQNPRHLVRRRGQEARLRCSPMKGHSHVYWYRQLPEEGLKFMVYLQKENIIDESGMPKERFSAEFPKEGPSILRIQQVVRGDSAAYFCASSSSRGAYGYTFGSGTRLTVV.

The chain employs TRBV10-3 and TRBJ2-5, with 7 bases aligning to TRBD1. The CDR3 loop spans 13 amino acids. Germline lookup yields CDR1 ENHRY and CDR2 SYGVKD. V shed 6 bases and J 3 bases; nucleotides not matched to a gene: 4. CDR3 DNA sequence: TGTGCCATCAGGGGGACAGAAGAAGAGACCCAGTACTTC. The encoded protein is CAIRGTEEETQYF.

The rearrangement joins TRBV4-2 to TRBJ2-5; 14 nucleotides line up with TRBD2. CDR3 length: 16 amino acids. Trimming cost V 3 bases and J 5 bases; bases outside gene matches: 5. Germline V gene sequence: CDR1 LGHNA, CDR2 YNFKEQ. The CDR3 region has the DNA TGTGCCAGCAGCCAGACTAGCGGGGGGGCATGGGAGACCCAGTACTTC. It codes for CASSQTSGGAWETQYF.

The V and J genes are TRBV28 and TRBJ1-5; D is unresolved. This CDR3 has 13 residues. Germline assignment: CDR1 MDHEN and CDR2 SYDVKM. V was clipped by 4 bases and J by 2 bases, with 6 bases between them. DNA for the CDR3: TGTGCCAGCAGTTACAGTGGCAATCAGCCCCAGCATTTT. This encodes CASSYSGNQPQHF.

V and J are TRBV5-1 and TRBJ2-5; no reliable D call. From germline, CDR1 is SGHRS and CDR2 YFSETQ. V was pared by 3 bases and J by 2 bases, with 11 bases between. This CDR3 spans 14 amino acids. The DNA of the CDR3 is TGCGCCAGCAGCTCGATAGCCCTGCAAGAGACCCAGTACTTC. This encodes CASSSIALQETQYF. Based on the CDR3 plus reference TRBV5-1 and TRBJ2-5, the full variable domain is KAGVTQTPRYLIKTRGQQVTLSCSPISGHRSVSWYQQTPGQGLQFLFEYFSETQRNKGNFPGRFSGRQFSNSRSEMNVSTLELGDSALYLCASSSIALQETQYFGPGTRLLVL.

V and J are TRBV13 and TRBJ2-1; 7 bases match TRBD2. V gave up 5 bases and J gave up 6 bases; unmatched junction bases: 4. CDR3 length equals 13 residues. Germline V CDR1 and CDR2: PRHDT, FYEKMQ (reference sequence). The DNA of the CDR3 is TGTGCCAGCAGCCCGCGGACTAGCAATGAGCAGTTCTTC. It yields the protein CASSPRTSNEQFF.

The chain has TRBV5-4 and TRBJ2-3; 8 nucleotides line up with TRBD2. V lost 2 bases, J lost 5 bases, and 4 bases stayed unmatched. The CDR3 sequence is 14 residues long. Per germline, CDR1 SGHNT and CDR2 YYREEE (reference sequence). The CDR3 loop is CASSLVAGKDTQYF. The CDR3 DNA sequence: TGTGCCAGCAGCTTAGTAGCGGGGAAAGATACGCAGTATTTT. Filled out from reference TRBV5-4 and TRBJ2-3, the complete variable domain reads ETGVTQSPTHLIKTRGQQVTLRCSSQSGHNTVSWYQQALGQGPQFIFQYYREEENGRGNFPPRFSGLQFPNYSSELNVNALELDDSALYLCASSLVAGKDTQYFGPGTRLTVL.